This is a list of T cell receptor beta chains from one sample in a study of blood T cell repertoires in COVID-19. Clones were read by immunoSEQ multiplex PCR, and TCRdb kept only the in-frame ones, dropping some. The table lists approximately 91,000 clones, roughly 80% of them singletons. Sequences were obtained from peripheral blood. Receptors were obtained from a human donor in a cohort sampled during active COVID-19. The conserved cysteine and the conserved F or W are not part of the CDR3 here. Each record gives: J gene, V gene, CDR3 protein.

>TRBJ1-2|TRBV18
ASSPIARDRNYGYT
>TRBJ2-7|TRBV28
ASSMTSGSYEQY
>TRBJ1-1|TRBV12-3/TRBV12-4
ASSRQAYTEAF
>TRBJ2-3|TRBV28
ASSPMRGKQY
>TRBJ1-6|TRBV6-5
ARRTGTEYNSPLH
>TRBJ1-2|TRBV4-2
ASSQVFFGYT
>TRBJ2-7|TRBV25-1
ASSDQGDVSYEQY
>TRBJ1-5|TRBV10-2
ASSLNRGQPQH
>TRBJ2-7|TRBV7-2
ASSAYGTSLSYEQY
>TRBJ2-2|TRBV5-1
ASSLEGVGRMATGELF
>TRBJ2-7|TRBV9
ASSPAGTYTYEQY
>TRBJ2-2|TRBV19
ASKEGQGTGELF